This TCR beta chain was identified during a study of radiation and T cells in renal cell carcinoma (dated by TCRdb to between 2020 and 2021). Context from the whole study: The samples were drawn from a clinical trial, where primary renal cell carcinomas were treated with 15 Gy of stereotactic body radiation therapy and then removed by nephrectomy 4 weeks afterward. In total, some 52 samples underwent TCR beta sequencing: around 25 tumors plus 27 peripheral blood samples. Across all 55 or so samples, several million unique CDR3 nucleotide sequences, encoding about 2,700,000 unique CDR3 amino acid sequences, were identified. The full study reports these points: Because pretreatment tumor biopsies were not available, the baseline intratumoral presence of clonotypes could not be determined. Dynamics of the blood repertoire were not tracked past 4 weeks after treatment. Top tumor clonotypes rose in blood from baseline to 2 weeks post-radiation, then contracted by 4 weeks, suggesting transient expansion of tumor-resident clones. Effects of radiation dose or scheduling on the TCR repertoire could not be addressed with the single-armed trial design.

The immunoSEQ kit was used, according to the manufacturer's recommendations, to generate TCR beta libraries from genomic DNA. For library preparation, a first multiplex PCR was performed with proprietary primers, followed by a second PCR in which unique barcodes were added, and bead cleanups were performed after each round. A kit-provided positive control reaction and a negative control reaction were included in every sample batch. The final libraries were assessed on an Agilent 4200 TapeStation D1000 ScreenTape, pooled by volume, and quantified by qPCR. Sequencing ran on an Illumina NextSeq500 with a MidOutput 150-cycle cartridge, using 156 Read1 and 15 Index1 cycles with kit custom primers. The pooled library was loaded at roughly 1 pM, and roughly 18% PhiX control was spiked in. Per the original workflow: Vendor-processed data were analyzed in R, with a clonotype defined as all T cells sharing the same CDR3 nucleotide sequence. For clone abundance analyses, frequencies were normalized to the 10,000 most abundant clones per sample. Public T cell clones, which averaged fewer than five per sample, were excluded before analysis. Tumor-enriched and baseline blood-enriched clonotypes were defined by at least a 32-fold difference in abundance between compartments. A beta-binomial differential abundance model was used to identify clonotypes that were expanded or contracted between blood time points. Tumor-blood repertoire similarity was measured with the Baroni-Urbani and Buser coefficient, and group comparisons used two-tailed Wilcoxon tests in R. In its TCRdb copy, this immuneACCESS table keeps in-frame sequences only and misses some clones. Where compared with another copy, unresolved V genes explain less than half of these, and the others have no known cause. V and J calls and clone size are as listed in that table; D and trimming were resolved from the DNA. For this sample there are about 59,000 clones; just under 80% appear just once. The ten biggest clones cover 6% to 9.5% of the sample.

Notes on this clone: The antigen it binds to is not known. No quality values exist for individual bases; no much larger clone is one base distant.

What the time point label conveys for this sample: baseline pretreatment blood. The sample's treatment or condition label, in plain terms: 15 Gy SBRT to primary tumor, nephrectomy 4 weeks later. Serial peripheral blood from radiation-treated patients was sampled at baseline, 2 weeks and 4 weeks after SBRT to track tumor-enriched clonotypes. Every patient's renal cell carcinoma showed clear cell pathology. The QIAamp DNA Blood Mini Kit (Qiagen) was used to prepare genomic DNA for TCR sequencing. Samples were included in the analyses only if all quality control checks were passed. CDR1 and CDR2 (LNHDA, SQIVND) derive from the germline V gene (reference sequence). The CDR3 runs 15 residues from the cysteine to the phenylalanine. Just the 45-base CDR3 DNA is kept, in frame starting at base 1. V is pared back by 7 bases and J by 0 bases, with 13 bases lying between the germline termini.

This sequence originates from a man aged 60 to 75 with renal cell carcinoma. Sequenced material: blood, taken from a patient whose treatment included radiotherapy and nephrectomy. The rearrangement combines TRBV19 with TRBJ2-1, with a weak D call of TRBD2 (5 bases match). The nucleotides are TGTGCCAGTAAGCGGTTCCCAAGCTCCTACAATGAGCAGTTCTTC. Translated, this is CASKRFPSSYNEQFF.